The sequence of this T cell receptor beta chain was determined in a study of human thymus T cells. Only in-frame clones appear in the TCRdb table, and some are missing; sequencing was by immunoSEQ multiplex PCR. The table has 45,000 to 50,000 clones, about 95% seen once. Sequences were obtained from blood. The receptor comes from a girl in the first two years of life with a congenital heart defect but otherwise immunologically healthy.

The CDR3: CASSLGSGELFF. DNA of the CDR3: TGTGCCAGCAGCTTAGGCTCCGGGGAGCTGTTTTTT. V is TRBV7-6 and J is TRBJ2-2; no clear D gene. Germline V CDR1 and CDR2: SGHVS, FNYEAQ. V shed 1 base and J shed 6 bases, with 3 bases lying between them. This CDR3 region has 12 residues.